This note documents a single T cell receptor beta chain sequence. Its antigen specificity is not known. Per-base quality was not reported, and no clone a single base away is much larger than it. The data stem from a study of blood T cell repertoires in COVID-19 (dated by TCRdb to about 2020). With regard to the full study: Samples covering the acute and convalescent phases of COVID-19 were provided by collaborators in the United States, Italy and Spain. The dataset comprised deeply sampled blood TCRbeta repertoires from subjects exposed to, actively infected with, or recovered from COVID-19. The prospective study material was composed of cDNA or gDNA derived from T cells, B-cell-depleted T cells, or PBMCs. The samples were drawn from the first 160 participants of the ongoing ImmuneRACE study and from 1,254 subjects provided by 6 global collaborators. The repertoires were made available in a free public database intended to serve as a resource for research on the immune response to SARS-CoV-2. Where available, HLA class I and class II types were obtained from metadata supplied by the sample provider rather than from assay-based typing. Nearly every sample came with metadata listing a de-identified subject ID, COVID-19 status, age in years and sex. Points the paper makes about the study in general: The quantity of clinical and demographic metadata differed by source and by participant and was supplied without curation.

The collaborating institutions used their own protocols to collect whole blood in K2EDTA tubes. For TCRbeta analysis, collaborator samples were shipped as frozen whole blood, as isolated PBMCs, or as DNA extracted from either sample type. There are 16 amino acids in the CDR3, from cysteine to phenylalanine inclusive. CDR3 DNA is the only sequence kept; it has 48 bases, read in frame from the first base. As encoded in the germline V gene (reference sequence), CDR1 is SGHAT while CDR2 is FQDESV. Germline trimming: 0 bases from V, 7 bases from J; junction bases outside gene matches: 7. TCRbeta CDR3 regions were amplified from genomic DNA using the immunoSEQ Assay, a bias-controlled multiplex PCR. The original methods were these. Nucleated cell counts per sample were estimated from amplification of reference gene primers within the assay. Sequence reads were collapsed and filtered to measure the absolute abundance of every unique TCRbeta CDR3 rearrangement. For each sample, productive Simpson clonality was calculated as the square root of Simpson's diversity index across productive rearrangements. TCRdb provides this immuneACCESS table in a form limited to in-frame rearrangements. Some clones are lacking; in checked studies, under half of them reflect an unresolved V gene, and why the rest are absent is not known. That table is the source of V, J and clone size, and D and trimming were worked out from the DNA. The sample table holds about 100,000 clones, of which approximately 86% were seen once. 1.5% to 2% of the sample is held by the ten biggest clonotypes.

This chain is built from TRBV11-1 and TRBJ2-2; TRBD1 agrees with 8 junctional bases. What was sequenced was peripheral blood. The sequence came from an elderly man with acute or convalescent COVID-19. The CDR3: CASSLASGQGGGELFF. The nucleotide sequence is given as TGTGCCAGCAGCTTAGCCTCCGGACAGGGCGGCGGGGAGCTGTTTTTT.